This entry concerns a single T cell receptor beta chain. It lacks a known antigen. It has no much larger one-base neighbor in the sample; base qualities were not kept. The donors were healthy, HIV-negative adults with no recently reported acute infections or vaccinations. Every donor was a Caucasian adult living in Nashville, Tennessee, USA. Magnetic negative selection was used to enrich CD4+ T cells, after which naive cells were positively selected on CD45RA and the negative fraction became the memory subset. Blood was obtained by leukapheresis, after which PBMCs were separated by Ficoll-Histopaque density gradient centrifugation and cryopreserved in liquid nitrogen vapor phase. Analytical flow cytometry was used to check the purity and quantity of each magnetically sorted T cell population. Genomic DNA was isolated from each sorted fraction and quantified by UV absorbance on a Nanodrop 2000c. This sample stems from a study of shared clonotypes between healthy human individuals (dated by TCRdb to 2020 to 2021). Turning to the overall study: Three men and two women, aged 18 to 49 years, made up the cohort. Between about 0.94 and 8.9 billion PBMCs per donor were obtained by leukapheresis. The study deeply sequenced blood TCR repertoires of about 5 healthy adults to estimate repertoire size and the extent of clonotype sharing between individuals. To increase sequencing depth and limit assay-specific biases, TCR repertoire library preparation and sequencing were carried out by different laboratories using diverse techniques. Per donor, three plates each were used for CD4 naive and CD4 memory, two for CD8 naive, and one for CD8 memory.

Using the deep immunoSEQ assay, multiplex PCR amplified TCR CDR3 regions from genomic DNA. Genomic DNA extracted from each cell subset was distributed evenly over all wells of several immunoSEQ 96-well plates, and each plate served as one replicate. For sorted subsets, each replicate PCR was loaded with roughly 200 ng genomic DNA, equivalent to 30,000 to 35,000 T cell genomes. Purified libraries were measured with a Qubit 3.0 fluorometer, size-checked on a Bioanalyzer 2100, and measured again with the KAPA Library Quantification kit. Every immunoSEQ 96-well plate was sequenced on a dedicated single-read 150-cycle Illumina NextSeq 550 flow cell. The paper's data handling went like this. Because only junctional sequences without quality scores were contained in the immunoSEQ output, filtering matching that applied to full-length reads could not be performed. To assign V/J genes and CDR3, sequences were annotated against IMGT germline references using PyIR, a Python wrapper for IgBLAST v1.9. Reads with weak V/J assignments (E-value above 1e-6), missing CDR3, stop codons, out-of-frame junctions, or ambiguous translated residues were removed. A V3J clonotype was defined by an identical inferred V gene, J gene, and CDR3 amino acid sequence. The percentage overlap between two repertoires was calculated by dividing the number of shared unique clonotypes by the size of the smaller repertoire. Repertoire richness was assessed with RTK rarefaction, the Chao1 estimator, and Recon v2.1 estimates of unobserved clonotypes. Generation probabilities for all TCRbeta clonotypes obtained by the gDNA method from a handful of donors were computed using OLGA. Here the immuneACCESS table is served through TCRdb, limited to in-frame sequences with V and J called. Missing clones are a known gap in these copies; in checked studies unresolved V genes cover under half, and the rest lacks a known reason. V and J calls and clone size are as listed in that table; D and trimming were resolved from the DNA. The sample table holds over 950,000 clones, of which roughly 77% were seen once. The ten largest clones capture approximately 0.95% of the sample.

The paper as a whole reports these results and caveats: Only blood was sampled, and tissue TCR repertoires likely differ from those in blood. Naive subsets generally had larger estimated clonotype richness than memory subsets. Based on pairwise subsampling, the degree of clonotype sharing among donors was expected to be affected by sequencing depth. Even with the large sequencing depth, rarefaction of the sorted-subset datasets indicated that sequencing was incomplete. Compared with non-shared clonotypes, clonotypes shared by all four sorted-subset donors had higher generation probabilities. The genetic and exposure-history diversity represented was limited by the small number of donors. Across a handful of donors, around 5% of naive CD4, roughly 3.3% of naive CD8, approximately 2.5% of memory CD4, and over 0.35% of memory CD8 clonotypes were shared.

The specimen sequenced was memory CD4+ T cells from PBMCs. What this sample's cell subset or site label stands for: CD45RA-negative fraction. The receptor's source is a man aged 18 to 35 in good health. Some clones in this sample may be carry-over from other donors' samples.

The CDR3: CASSPLGDVMPQYF. The nucleotide sequence reads as follows: TGTGCCAGCAGCCCTCTGGGGGATGTGATGCCGCAGTATTTT. This sequence uses TRBV7-9 and TRBJ2-3, with the D call perhaps TRBD1 or TRBD2, each one matching 5 bases. Trimming removed 5 bases from V and 10 bases from J, leaving 19 bases between the germline ends. The CDR3 numbers 14 residues from cysteine through phenylalanine. CDR3 DNA only is kept here, 42 bases in frame from base 1. For CDR1 and CDR2, the germline V gene (reference sequence) lists SEHNR and FQNEAQ.